This T cell receptor (beta chain) was recorded in a study of shared clonotypes between healthy human individuals (dated by TCRdb to about 2020). A note on the overall study: A few men and a couple of women, aged 18 to 49 years, made up the cohort. For each donor, CD4 naive and CD4 memory were each run on three plates, CD8 naive on two plates, and CD8 memory on one plate. To estimate repertoire size and how much clonotype sharing occurs between individuals, the study deeply sequenced the blood TCR repertoires of five healthy adults. Different laboratories and diverse techniques were used to prepare libraries and sequence TCR repertoires, to increase sequencing depth and limit assay-specific biases. Between about 0.8 and 8.9 billion PBMCs per donor were obtained by leukapheresis.

On the study overall, not on this receptor specifically: The small number of donors limited the genetic and exposure-history diversity represented. Sampling was limited to blood, and TCR repertoires in tissue likely differ from TCR repertoires in blood. Larger estimated clonotype richness was generally found for naive subsets than for memory subsets. Across a few donors, approximately 4.9% of naive CD4, around 3.3% of naive CD8, about 2.3% of memory CD4, and over 0.35% of memory CD8 clonotypes were shared. Rarefaction of sorted-subset datasets indicated incomplete sequencing despite the large sequencing depth. Pairwise subsampling led to the expectation that sequencing depth would affect the degree of clonotype sharing among donors. Compared with non-shared clonotypes, the clonotypes found in all four sorted-subset donors had higher generation probabilities.

About this clone: Its antigen remains unidentified. Per-nucleotide qualities are absent, and no much larger clonotype sits a single base away.

Donors were healthy HIV-negative adults with no recently reported acute infections or vaccinations. Every donor was a Caucasian adult living in Nashville, Tennessee, USA. Magnetic negative selection was used to enrich CD4+ T cells, after which naive cells were positively selected on CD45RA and the negative fraction became the memory subset. Blood was collected by leukapheresis, and PBMCs were isolated by Ficoll-Histopaque density gradient centrifugation and then cryopreserved in liquid nitrogen vapor phase. Analytical flow cytometry was used to check the purity and quantity of each magnetically sorted T cell population. From each sorted fraction, genomic DNA was isolated and quantified by UV absorbance on a Nanodrop 2000c. Via the germline V gene (reference sequence), CDR1 is PRHDT and CDR2 FYEKMQ. V gives up 0 bases and J gives up 1 base, and the segment between their germline ends measures 5 bases. The CDR3, from cysteine to phenylalanine, totals 14 residues. CDR3 DNA is the only sequence kept; it has 42 bases, read in frame from the first base.

Using the deep immunoSEQ assay, TCR CDR3 regions were amplified from genomic DNA by multiplex PCR. Extracted genomic DNA from each cell subset was distributed evenly across all wells of several immunoSEQ 96-well plates, and each plate was treated as a replicate. For sorted subsets, around 200 ng genomic DNA, equal to tens of thousands of T cell genomes, was loaded into each replicate PCR. Purified libraries were measured with a Qubit 3.0 fluorometer, size-checked on a Bioanalyzer 2100, and measured again with the KAPA Library Quantification kit. Every immunoSEQ 96-well plate was sequenced on a separate single-read 150-cycle Illumina NextSeq 550 flow cell. On the study's bioinformatics: The immunoSEQ output contained only junctional sequences without quality scores, so filtering could not match that applied to full-length reads. To assign V/J genes and CDR3, sequences were annotated against IMGT germline references using PyIR, a Python wrapper for IgBLAST v1.9. Reads were filtered out if the reads had weak V/J assignments (E-value above 1e-6), no CDR3, stop codons, out-of-frame junctions, or ambiguous translated residues. V3J clonotypes were defined as sequences sharing an identical inferred V gene, J gene, and CDR3 amino acid sequence. The percentage overlap between two repertoires was calculated by dividing the number of shared unique clonotypes by the size of the smaller repertoire. Three approaches were used to assess repertoire richness: RTK rarefaction, the Chao1 estimator, and Recon v2.1 estimates of unobserved clonotypes. For all TCRbeta clonotypes obtained by the gDNA method from a few donors, generation probabilities were computed with OLGA. In its TCRdb copy, this immuneACCESS table keeps in-frame sequences only and misses some clones. Where compared with another copy, unresolved V genes explain less than half of these, and the others have no known cause. V and J calls and clone size follow that table, whereas D and trimming were derived from the DNA. This sample has fewer than 1.4 million clones in its table, and 75% to 80% of those were observed once. The top ten constitute roughly 0.61% of the sample.

The sequence links TRBV13 to TRBJ2-3, with the D gene uncertain. The sequenced material came from memory CD4+ T cells from PBMCs. The cell subset or site label for this specimen denotes: CD45RA-negative fraction. This clonotype originated in a man aged 18 to 29 in good health. Some clones in this sample may be carry-over from other donors' samples. CDR3 region: CASSLGGRTDTQYF. The bases are TGTGCCAGCAGCTTAGGAGGTCGCACAGATACGCAGTATTTT.